A single sample is the source of the 17 T cell receptor beta chains below, sequenced in a study of blood T cells in healthy people across ages. Next came a second PCR, run for roughly 7 to 12 cycles, which used a sample-barcoded 5' primer along with a J-beta primer mix. MiXCR, applied by TCRdb to the 5' RACE reads, yields one record per CDR3 protein. The table shows 800,000 to 1,000,000 distinct CDR3 sequences, with approximately 49% occurring only once. The sample was blood. Receptor source: a man aged 25-45 years in good health.

The genes are TRBV5-5 and TRBJ2-2, with no clear D. The CDR3 spans 14 residues. V shed 0 bases and J shed 8 bases, with 11 bases lying between them. Germline-derived CDR1 and CDR2 are SGHKS and YYEKEE (reference sequence). CDR3 nucleotides: TGTGCCAGCAGCTTGGTGGGCGCAGGAGGGGAGCTGTTTTTT. This translates into CASSLVGAGGELFF.

As for this clonotype: An end of the junction differs from the germline gene, which may be a read error. The rearrangement joins TRBV5-1 to TRBJ2-5; possibly TRBD2 for D (5 bases). CDR3 length equals 15 residues. Germline V gives CDR1 SGHRS, CDR2 YFSETQ. This chain's CDR3 is CASSLEGRYQETQYF. The CDR3 bases are TGTGCCAGCAGCTTAGAGGGCAGGTATCAAGAGACCCAGTACTTC.

The gene calls are TRBV7-9 and TRBJ2-7; 8 bases line up with TRBD2. Trimming took 5 bases from V and 3 from J; bases not matched to a gene: 3. CDR3 size: 13 residues. Germline CDR1 SEHNR, CDR2 FQNEAQ (reference sequence). CDR3 sequence: CASSNSGIYEQYF. As DNA, the CDR3 is TGTGCCAGCAGCAATAGCGGGATCTACGAGCAGTACTTC.

This clonotype has only one observation. The J gene is TRBJ2-4, the V gene TRBV4-1; TRBD1 agrees at 8 bases. TRBJ2-7 explains the end of the DNA better; the J call may be wrong. The CDR3 sequence is 14 residues long. Germline CDR1 MGHRA, CDR2 YSYEKL. The CDR3 DNA reads as TGCGCCAGCAGCCAGGCGGACAGGGACTACGAGCAGTACTTC. Encoded protein: CASSQADRDYEQYF.

This clonotype has just a few counts. Here the CDR3 reads CASSSRGGETQYF. CDR3 coding DNA: TGCGCCAGCAGCAGCAGGGGCGGGGAGACCCAGTACTTC. The chain joins TRBV5-1 to TRBJ2-5, with a weak D call TRBD1 (6 bases). In germline, CDR1 is SGHRS, CDR2 YFSETQ. The ends were cut back, 4 bases at V and 5 bases at J, with 12 bases in the middle. The CDR3 sequence is 13 residues long.

This clonotype came up once. This chain uses TRBV20-1 with TRBJ2-5; 11 bases map to TRBD1. Germline values: CDR1 DFQATT, CDR2 SNEGSKA (reference sequence). CDR3 length equals 15 residues. V lost 1 base to trimming and J lost 4 bases; unmatched junction nucleotides: 5. Here the CDR3 reads CSARGTGGAGETQYF. DNA of the CDR3: TGCAGTGCTAGAGGGACAGGGGGCGCCGGAGAGACCCAGTACTTC.

This chain uses TRBV7-3 with TRBJ2-1; 9 bases agree with TRBD1. Germline CDR1 reads SGHTA; CDR2 reads FQGTGA. Trimming cost V 3 bases and J 5 bases; bases outside gene matches: 5. This CDR3 region has 15 residues. The CDR3 loop is CASSFTGGGNNEQFF. The CDR3 DNA is TGTGCCAGCAGCTTTACAGGGGGCGGGAACAATGAGCAGTTCTTC.

In this sample, this clonotype turned up many times. The rearrangement links TRBV6-2 or TRBV6-3 to TRBJ1-2; 7 nucleotides match TRBD1. This CDR3 contains 13 residues. The V gene end was trimmed by 6 bases and the J gene end by 5 bases; junction bases not matched to a gene: 6. CDR1 is MNHEY and CDR2 is SVGEGT in the germline V gene. The CDR3 reads CASSDRVGYGYTF. In nucleotides, the CDR3 is TGTGCCAGCAGCGACAGGGTCGGATATGGCTACACCTTC.

This clonotype was detected only a few times. This sequence joins TRBV27 and TRBJ2-5; D could derive from TRBD1 or TRBD2 (5 bases each). The ends were cut back, 5 bases at V and 4 bases at J, with 11 bases in the middle. From germline, CDR1 is MNHEY and CDR2 SMNVEV (reference sequence). This CDR3 is built from 13 residues. In DNA, the CDR3 is TGTGCCAGCAGTGTCAGGGAGAGAGAGACCCAGTACTTC. Encoded protein: CASSVRERETQYF.

The chain combines TRBV29-1 with TRBJ2-7; maybe TRBD1 (6 bases). The V gene's germline CDR1 is SQVTM and CDR2 ANQGSEA. This CDR3 has 11 amino acids. V lost 4 bases and J 5 bases, leaving 9 bases between the germline ends. The CDR3 sequence: CSVGNRDEQYF. DNA of the CDR3: TGCAGCGTTGGAAACAGGGACGAGCAGTACTTC.

This clonotype has at least ten counts. A single base separates this from a much larger clone, so it may be a read error. This rearrangement joins TRBV4-2 to TRBJ2-6; D call uncertain. Germline loops: CDR1 LGHNA, CDR2 YNFKEQ. This CDR3 contains 19 residues. V was trimmed by 0 bases and J by 0 bases, leaving 15 bases between them. The CDR3 is CASSQDGPQPDSGANVLTF. The CDR3 DNA reads as TGTGCCAGCAGCCAAGATGGTCCCCAGCCAGACTCTGGGGCCAACGTCCTGACTTTC.

The chain combines TRBV25-1 with TRBJ2-5, with D possibly being TRBD2 (6 bases). CDR3 size: 12 residues. The V gene lost 1 base and the J gene lost 11 bases, with 11 bases spanning the gap. Germline lookup yields CDR1 MGHDK and CDR2 SYGVNS. The CDR3 region is CASSELGEEQYF. The CDR3 region has the DNA TGTGCCAGCAGTGAATTGGGGGAGGAGCAGTACTTC.

CDR3 in amino acids: CAIRQPQHF. The CDR3 DNA reads TGTGCCATCCGTCAGCCCCAGCATTTT. The chain recombines TRBV10-3 with TRBJ1-5; unclear D gene. The CDR3 has 9 residues. V dropped 8 bases and J dropped 6 bases, with 2 bases sitting between them. CDR1 is ENHRY, CDR2 SYGVKD, per germline.

Note on this clonotype: A junction boundary mismatches the germline segment, possibly from a read error. This rearrangement joins TRBV6-5 to TRBJ1-1; 10 bases match TRBD1. CDR3 length: 18 amino acids. From germline, CDR1 is MNHEY and CDR2 SVGAGI. CDR3: CSSSYSGQGGPSNTEAFF. CDR3 DNA sequence: TGTTCCAGCAGTTACTCCGGACAGGGGGGTCCCTCGAACACTGAAGCTTTCTTT.

This clonotype was seen a single time. The rearrangement links TRBV7-9 to TRBJ1-2, with 7 bases matching TRBD1. Germline V gives CDR1 SEHNR, CDR2 FQNEAQ (reference sequence). The CDR3 has 16 residues. Unmatched junction bases numbered 8, after V lost 0 bases and J lost 4 bases. The CDR3 DNA follows: TGTGCCAGCAGCTTAGCTTCCGGACAGGCTACCTATGGCTACACCTTC. This sequence encodes CASSLASGQATYGYTF.

The genes are TRBV29-1 and TRBJ2-1, with TRBD2 matching 8 bases. J lost 0 bases, V lost 4 bases, and 14 bases had no gene match. CDR3 length: 18 amino acids. The V gene's germline CDR1 is SQVTM and CDR2 ANQGSEA. CDR3 in DNA: TGCAGCGTTGGGATTTGGGGCGGGGGGACGAGCTCCTACAATGAGCAGTTCTTC. It translates to CSVGIWGGGTSSYNEQFF.

V usage is TRBV20-1 and J usage is TRBJ2-5; 7 bases line up with TRBD1. The J call may not be correct, given that the DNA end is closer to TRBJ2-7. CDR1 and CDR2 from the germline V gene are DFQATT and SNEGSKA (reference sequence). The CDR3 consists of 13 residues. The CDR3 spells CSARGLDFYEQYF. The CDR3, as DNA: TGCAGTGCAAGGGGGCTGGACTTCTACGAGCAGTACTTC.